The sequence of this T cell receptor beta chain was determined in a study of monozygotic twins with inflammatory bowel disease. Broader study findings: Twin concordance left repertoire similarity unchanged, with limited power a possible explanation for this lack of difference. Differing T cell subtypes remained indistinguishable.

TCRdb reprocessed the 5' RACE reads, with one entry per CDR3 protein and no DNA. The sample holds fewer than 450,000 distinct CDR3 sequences. A note on this clonotype: What it binds is not known.

The source of this sequence is a human donor with ulcerative colitis or Crohn's disease, or a healthy co-twin of an affected twin (not recorded which). The sequenced sample was blood.

The CDR3 reads CASSLDGYTGELFF. The V call is TRBV7-3, the J call TRBJ2-2. This CDR3 contains 14 residues. Germline CDR1 SGHTA, CDR2 FQGTGA.